This T cell receptor beta chain was obtained from a study of metastatic and nonmetastatic thyroid tumors. Thyroid surgery had not been preceded by any treatment in any patient. This clone was observed a few times. Its antigen remains unidentified. Broader study findings: Reportedly, malignant thyroid tumors had significantly higher TCR beta diversity than benign nodules, in blood and tumor.

Germline-derived CDR1 and CDR2 are SNHLY and FYNNEI. Trimming left V 3 bases short and J 3 bases short, with 12 bases between. This CDR3 comprises 14 residues. TCRdb re-analyzed the PCR reads using MiXCR. In the table there are several thousand clones, 25% to 30% of which are singletons. This receptor was taken from a female donor with papillary thyroid cancer or a benign thyroid nodule (not recorded which). Some clones in this sample may be carry-over from other donors' samples. V is TRBV2 and J is TRBJ2-7; no reliable D call. The sequencing sample was made of tumor tissue. The CDR3 DNA reads TGTGCCAGCAGTGACCCTGACAACGGCTACGAGCAGTACTTC. Its protein is CASSDPDNGYEQYF.